This T cell receptor (beta chain) was observed in a study of T-cell memory formation after mild COVID-19. In TCRdb, the 5' RACE reads were re-called with MiXCR into one record per CDR3 protein. The profile shows about 340,000 distinct CDR3 sequences, 13% to 15% of them singletons. This clonotype was seen only a few times. Germline trimming cut 6 bases from V and 3 bases from J; bases unmatched to any gene: 6. The CDR3 has 15 residues. Per the germline V gene, CDR1 is LGHNT and CDR2 is FRNRAP. Material for sequencing was PBMCs or a T cell subset sorted from them (not recorded which). The V and J genes are TRBV12-5 and TRBJ2-3; 10 bases match TRBD1. The clonotype comes from a young man who had mild COVID-19 (a few samples of this study predate the infection). Cell type and time point are not known. The CDR3 reads CASGPGQGRTDTQYF. DNA for the CDR3: TGTGCTAGTGGCCCGGGACAGGGGAGGACAGATACGCAGTATTTT.